A single sample gave rise to the 21 T cell receptor beta chains below, sequenced in a study of blood T cell repertoires in COVID-19. TCRdb's table, derived via immunoSEQ multiplex PCR, lists solely in-frame clones and lacks some. The table shows more than 110,000 clones, with 87% occurring only once. Sequenced input: peripheral blood. All receptors come from a woman between 40 and 50 years old with acute or convalescent COVID-19.

The chain carries TRBV5-6 and TRBJ1-2; D might be TRBD1 (5 bases). Germline CDR1 reads SGHDT; CDR2 reads YYEEEE. The CDR3 is 15 amino acids. Trimming took 4 bases from V and 1 from J, leaving 14 bases between them. The CDR3 region is CASSPDGGGNYGYTF. In DNA, the CDR3 is TGTGCCAGCAGCCCGGATGGGGGGGGTAACTATGGCTACACCTTC.

V gene TRBV5-6 combines with J gene TRBJ1-1; a possible D gene is TRBD1 (6 bases). Germline CDR1 SGHDT, CDR2 YYEEEE. Between the trimmed V and J ends, which lost 0 bases and 4 bases, there was a span of 10 bases. The CDR3 is 14 residues long. DNA of the CDR3: TGTGCCAGCAGCTTGGCCCTGACAGGCACTGAAGCTTTCTTT. Its protein product is CASSLALTGTEAFF. Full variable domain (remainder filled in from reference TRBV5-6 and TRBJ1-1): DAGVTQSPTHLIKTRGQQVTLRCSPKSGHDTVSWYQQALGQGPQFIFQYYEEEERQRGNFPDRFSGHQFPNYSSELNVNALLLGDSALYLCASSLALTGTEAFFGQGTRLTVV.

This rearrangement joins TRBV3-1 (or the pseudogene TRBV3-2) to TRBJ2-2, with TRBD1 identical over 12 bases. The CDR3 extends over 16 amino acids. After removal of 4 bases from V and 6 bases from J, the junction contained 6 bases not matched to a gene. The germline CDR1 and CDR2 sequences are LGHDT and YNNKEL (reference sequence). CDR3 DNA sequence: TGTGCCAGCAGCCTCCGGGACAGGGGGCACTCCGGGGAGCTGTTTTTT. Protein sequence: CASSLRDRGHSGELFF.

V and J are TRBV3-1 (or the pseudogene TRBV3-2) and TRBJ2-1; D is undetermined. The V and J ends lost 4 bases and 0 bases respectively, with 7 bases between them. CDR3 length equals 14 residues. Germline V gene sequence: CDR1 LGHDT, CDR2 YNNKEL (reference sequence). The CDR3 loop reads CASSRSNSYNEQFF. CDR3 sequence (DNA): TGTGCCAGCAGCCGGAGCAACTCCTACAATGAGCAGTTCTTC.

The rearrangement joins TRBV6-5 to TRBJ2-3; weak D call: TRBD2 (5 bases). The germline V gene has CDR1 MNHEY and CDR2 SVGAGI. Trimming removed 2 bases from V and 6 bases from J, with 9 bases in between. This CDR3 has 13 residues. The CDR3 sequence: CASSYDEGDTQYF. The CDR3 bases are TGTGCCAGCAGTTACGACGAGGGTGATACGCAGTATTTT.

The V gene is TRBV2, the J gene TRBJ2-3; 9 nucleotides align to TRBD2. The CDR3 runs to 14 residues. Germline loops: CDR1 SNHLY, CDR2 FYNNEI. V shed 4 bases, J shed 2 bases, and the junction held 1 base outside the gene matches. In nucleotides, the CDR3 is TGTGCCAGCAGTGTAGCGGGGGCCACAGATACGCAGTATTTT. The encoded protein is CASSVAGATDTQYF.

V usage is TRBV5-1 and J usage is TRBJ1-2; D is perhaps TRBD1 (6 bases). The germline V and J ends were trimmed by 1 base and 8 bases, with 9 bases remaining between them. The CDR3 runs 12 residues. The germline CDR1 and CDR2 sequences are SGHRS and YFSETQ. The CDR3 sequence: CASSLTGRGYTF. In nucleotides, the CDR3 is TGCGCCAGCAGCTTGACAGGGAGAGGCTACACCTTC.

V gene TRBV7-9 combines with J gene TRBJ1-1, with a possible D match to TRBD1 (6 bases). Between the trimmed V and J ends, which lost 5 bases and 2 bases, there was a span of 12 bases. Looked up from germline, CDR1 is SEHNR and CDR2 is FQNEAQ (reference sequence). This CDR3 region has 14 residues. CDR3 DNA: TGTGCCAGCAGCCGGGGGGGGCGCAACACTGAAGCTTTCTTT. Amino acids: CASSRGGRNTEAFF.

The chain recombines TRBV3-1 (or the pseudogene TRBV3-2) with TRBJ2-5; 8 bases are shared with TRBD2. This CDR3 comprises 15 residues. V lost 4 bases, J lost 2 bases, and 6 bases stayed unmatched. The germline gives CDR1 LGHDT, CDR2 YNNKEL (reference sequence). The CDR3 is CASSPAAGGQETQYF. The CDR3 DNA reads as TGTGCCAGCAGCCCGGCGGCGGGGGGTCAAGAGACCCAGTACTTC.

This clone came up many times. Other DNA variants within this sample encode the same CDR3. V is TRBV5-6 and J is TRBJ2-7; D is perhaps TRBD1 (5 bases). The CDR3 has 15 amino acids. Germline V gene lookup returns CDR1 SGHDT and CDR2 YYEEEE. With 0 bases removed from V and 3 bases from J, the gap between germline ends came to 13 bases. The CDR3 sequence is CASSLGAGQGYEQYF. The CDR3 DNA reads TGTGCCAGCAGCTTGGGGGCAGGGCAGGGCTACGAGCAGTACTTC.

V is TRBV5-6 and J is TRBJ2-7; D might be TRBD2 (6 bases). This CDR3 spans 14 amino acids. V was clipped by 4 bases and J by 9 bases, with 20 bases between them. CDR1 and CDR2 (germline): SGHDT, YYEEEE. The CDR3 here is CASSNGMWGDGQYF. The CDR3 DNA reads as TGTGCCAGCAGCAATGGGATGTGGGGGGACGGGCAGTACTTC.

V usage is TRBV28 and J usage is TRBJ2-7, with 7 bases identical to TRBD1. Germline CDR1 MDHEN, CDR2 SYDVKM. V was clipped by 3 bases and J by 1 base; unmatched bases: 9. The CDR3 loop spans 16 amino acids. The CDR3 DNA follows: TGTGCCAGCAGTTTCATTGTGGGGACAGCATCCTACGAGCAGTACTTC. It translates to CASSFIVGTASYEQYF.

V usage is TRBV5-4 and J usage is TRBJ2-2, with TRBD2 identical over 7 bases. This CDR3 region has 16 residues. Germline loops: CDR1 SGHNT, CDR2 YYREEE (reference sequence). The ends lost 4 bases at V and 1 base at J; junction bases unmatched: 7. The DNA for the CDR3 is TGTGCCAGCAGCCCGACGGGGGGTCGGAACACCGGGGAGCTGTTTTTT. Translation gives CASSPTGGRNTGELFF.

V gene TRBV7-2 combines with J gene TRBJ2-5; D perhaps matches TRBD1 (6 bases). This CDR3 is 15 amino acids long. V was trimmed by 1 base and J by 5 bases, leaving 14 bases between them. Germline loops: CDR1 SGHTA, CDR2 FQGNSA. CDR3 sequence (DNA): TGTGCCAGCAGCTTAGAGTGGGGGCCCTGGGAGACCCAGTACTTC. The encoded protein is CASSLEWGPWETQYF.

This chain links TRBV25-1 with TRBJ1-5, with D possibly being TRBD1 (6 bases). Trimming left V 3 bases short and J 7 bases short, with 16 bases between. The germline gives CDR1 MGHDK, CDR2 SYGVNS. This CDR3 region has 15 residues. Here the CDR3 reads CASSDLQQGMQPQHF. For the CDR3, the DNA is TGTGCCAGCAGTGATTTGCAACAGGGCATGCAGCCCCAGCATTTT.

V is TRBV7-9 and J is TRBJ1-3; 7 nucleotides align to TRBD1. The germline V gene encodes CDR1 SEHNR and CDR2 FQNEAQ (reference sequence). The V and J ends lost 5 bases and 2 bases, in that order; junction bases with no gene match: 9. The CDR3 is 16 amino acids. The CDR3 region has the DNA TGTGCCAGCAGCATCCGACAGGGAACGGCTGGAAACACCATATATTTT. Encoded protein: CASSIRQGTAGNTIYF.

This chain uses TRBV6-5 with TRBJ2-1, with D possibly TRBD2 on 5 matching bases. Trimming left V 8 bases short and J 0 bases short, with 8 bases between. This CDR3 comprises 13 residues. Germline CDR1 is MNHEY and CDR2 is SVGAGI. The CDR3 DNA follows: TGTGCCAGCTCTAGCCCCTCCTACAATGAGCAGTTCTTC. This codes for CASSSPSYNEQFF.

This clone was seen only a few times. The chain is built from TRBV27 and TRBJ2-7; TRBD1 matches 7 bases. Germline CDR1 MNHEY, CDR2 SMNVEV (reference sequence). There are 14 residues in the CDR3. J was trimmed by 2 bases and V by 6 bases; bases with no gene match: 7. The CDR3 DNA is TGTGCCAGCAGCACAGGGGAAGGTCCCTACGAGCAGTACTTC. The encoded protein is CASSTGEGPYEQYF.

J is TRBJ2-4 and V is TRBV29-1; no clear D gene. V lost 4 bases and J 8 bases, leaving 12 bases between the germline ends. In germline, CDR1 is SQVTM, CDR2 ANQGSEA. The CDR3 loop spans 12 amino acids. The CDR3 here is CSVVPQQDIQYF. Written as DNA, the CDR3 is TGCAGCGTTGTTCCGCAGCAGGACATTCAGTACTTC.

The rearrangement uses TRBV4-3 and TRBJ1-1; D may be TRBD1 (5 bases). The ends were cut back, 5 bases at V and 11 bases at J, with 15 bases in the middle. This CDR3 contains 12 residues. Germline values: CDR1 LGHNA, CDR2 YSLEER. The CDR3 DNA reads as TGCGCCAGCAGCTATACTGGGGGGGATGCTTTCTTT. This codes for CASSYTGGDAFF.

V is TRBV5-5 and J is TRBJ1-1; D might be TRBD1 (6 bases). The germline CDR1 and CDR2 sequences are SGHKS and YYEKEE (reference sequence). The CDR3 has 15 residues. V dropped 4 bases and J dropped 4 bases, with 17 bases sitting between them. CDR3: CASSPTKGVGTEAFF. For the CDR3, the DNA is TGTGCCAGCAGCCCGACCAAGGGGGTAGGCACTGAAGCTTTCTTT.